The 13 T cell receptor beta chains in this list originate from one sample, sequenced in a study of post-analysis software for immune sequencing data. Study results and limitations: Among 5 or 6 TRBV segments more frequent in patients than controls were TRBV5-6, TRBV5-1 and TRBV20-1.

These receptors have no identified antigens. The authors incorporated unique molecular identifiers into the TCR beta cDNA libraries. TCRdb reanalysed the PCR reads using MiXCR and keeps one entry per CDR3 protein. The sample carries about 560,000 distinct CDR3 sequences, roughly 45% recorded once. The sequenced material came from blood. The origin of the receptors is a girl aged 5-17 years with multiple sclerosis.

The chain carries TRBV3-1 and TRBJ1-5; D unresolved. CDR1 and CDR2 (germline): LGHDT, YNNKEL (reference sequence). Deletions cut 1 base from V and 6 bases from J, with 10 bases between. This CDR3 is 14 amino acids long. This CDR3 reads CASSQAQRSQPQHF. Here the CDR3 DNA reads TGTGCCAGCAGCCAAGCGCAGAGGAGTCAGCCCCAGCATTTT. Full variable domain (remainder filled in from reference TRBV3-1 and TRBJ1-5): DTAVSQTPKYLVTQMGNDKSIKCEQNLGHDTMYWYKQDSKKFLKIMFSYNNKELIINETVPNRFSPKSPDKAHLNLHINSLELGDSAVYFCASSQAQRSQPQHFGDGTRLSIL.

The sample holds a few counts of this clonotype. This CDR3 reads CASSLGTGATYGYTF. Here the CDR3 DNA reads TGTGCCAGCAGTCTAGGGACAGGGGCTACCTATGGCTACACCTTC. The chain joins TRBV12-3 or TRBV12-4 to TRBJ1-2; 10 bases align to TRBD1. CDR3 length: 15 residues. Losses at the gene ends were 5 bases for V and 4 bases for J; bases not matched to a gene: 7.

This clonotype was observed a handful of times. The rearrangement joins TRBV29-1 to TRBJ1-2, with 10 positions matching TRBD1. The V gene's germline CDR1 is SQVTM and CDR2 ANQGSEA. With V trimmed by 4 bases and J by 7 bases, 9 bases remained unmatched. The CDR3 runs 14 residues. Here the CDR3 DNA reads TGCAGCGTTGCTCCCCGACAGGGGGCTGGTGGCTACACCTTC. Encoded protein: CSVAPRQGAGGYTF.

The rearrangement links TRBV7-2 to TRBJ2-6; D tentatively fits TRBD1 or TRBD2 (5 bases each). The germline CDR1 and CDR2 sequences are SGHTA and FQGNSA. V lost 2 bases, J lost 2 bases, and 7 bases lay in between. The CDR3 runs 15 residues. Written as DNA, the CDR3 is TGTGCCAGCAGCTTAATGGGGGCTGGGGCCAACGTCCTGACTTTC. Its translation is CASSLMGAGANVLTF.

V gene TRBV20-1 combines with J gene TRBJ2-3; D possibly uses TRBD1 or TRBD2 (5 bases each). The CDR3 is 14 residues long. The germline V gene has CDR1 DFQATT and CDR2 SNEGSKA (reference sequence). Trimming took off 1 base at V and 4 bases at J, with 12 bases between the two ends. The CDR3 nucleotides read TGCAGTGCTAGAGGCGGACTGGGGGCAGATACGCAGTATTTT. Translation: CSARGGLGADTQYF.

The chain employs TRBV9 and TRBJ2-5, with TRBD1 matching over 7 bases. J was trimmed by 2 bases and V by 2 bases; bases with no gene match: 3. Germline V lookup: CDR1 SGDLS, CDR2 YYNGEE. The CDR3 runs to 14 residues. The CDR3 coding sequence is TGTGCCAGCAGCGTTTCCAGGGGGCAAGAGACCCAGTACTTC. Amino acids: CASSVSRGQETQYF.

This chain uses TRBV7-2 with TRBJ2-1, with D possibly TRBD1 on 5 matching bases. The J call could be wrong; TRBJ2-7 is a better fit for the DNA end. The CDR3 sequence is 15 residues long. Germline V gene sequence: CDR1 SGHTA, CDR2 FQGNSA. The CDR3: CASSLTGLAPYEQYF. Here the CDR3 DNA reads TGTGCCAGCAGCTTAACAGGCCTTGCCCCCTACGAGCAGTACTTC.

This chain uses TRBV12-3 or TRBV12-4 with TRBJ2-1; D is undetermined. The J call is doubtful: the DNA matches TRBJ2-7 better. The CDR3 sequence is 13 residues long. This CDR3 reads CASSTRQIYEQYF. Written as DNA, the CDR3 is TGTGCCAGCAGTACCCGACAAATCTACGAGCAGTACTTC.

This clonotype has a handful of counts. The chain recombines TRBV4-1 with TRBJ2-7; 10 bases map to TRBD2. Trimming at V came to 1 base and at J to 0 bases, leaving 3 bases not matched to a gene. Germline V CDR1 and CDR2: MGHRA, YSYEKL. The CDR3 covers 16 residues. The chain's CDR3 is CASSQGQRGGSYEQYF. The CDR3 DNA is TGCGCCAGCAGCCAAGGCCAGCGGGGGGGCTCCTACGAGCAGTACTTC.

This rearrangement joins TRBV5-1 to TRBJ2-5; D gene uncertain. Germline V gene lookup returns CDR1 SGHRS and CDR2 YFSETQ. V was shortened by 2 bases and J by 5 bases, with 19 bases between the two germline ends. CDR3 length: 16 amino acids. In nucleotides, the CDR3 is TGCGCCAGCAGCTTAGAAGGTTCGAGGCCTTTGGAGACCCAGTACTTC. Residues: CASSLEGSRPLETQYF.

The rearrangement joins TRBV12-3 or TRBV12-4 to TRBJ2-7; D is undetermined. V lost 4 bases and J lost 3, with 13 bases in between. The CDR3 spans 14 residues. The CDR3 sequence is CASSWASLLYEQYF. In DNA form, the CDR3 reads TGTGCCAGCAGTTGGGCCTCCCTCCTCTACGAGCAGTACTTC.

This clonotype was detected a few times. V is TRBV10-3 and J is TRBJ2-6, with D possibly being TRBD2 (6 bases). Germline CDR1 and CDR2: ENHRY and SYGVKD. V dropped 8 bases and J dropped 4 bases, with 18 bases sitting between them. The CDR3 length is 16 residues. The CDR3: CAIWGDSGAGANVLTF. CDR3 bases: TGTGCCATCTGGGGCGATTCGGGAGCCGGGGCCAACGTCCTGACTTTC.

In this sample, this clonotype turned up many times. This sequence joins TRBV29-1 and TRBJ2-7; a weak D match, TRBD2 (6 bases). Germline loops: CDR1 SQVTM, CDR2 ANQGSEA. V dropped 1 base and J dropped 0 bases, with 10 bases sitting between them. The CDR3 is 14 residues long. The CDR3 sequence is CSVEAPGGSYEQYF. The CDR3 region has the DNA TGCAGCGTTGAAGCTCCCGGGGGCTCCTACGAGCAGTACTTC.